This TCR beta chain was retrieved from a study of response to subunit inactivated influenza vaccine. A single record per CDR3 protein comes from TCRdb applying MiXCR to the RT-PCR reads. The data show about 160,000 distinct CDR3 sequences, roughly 10% seen once. About this clonotype: What it binds is unknown.

The germline V gene encodes CDR1 SGHTA and CDR2 FQGTGA. V gave up 5 bases and J gave up 0 bases; unmatched junction bases: 7. The CDR3 contains 16 residues. Study findings and constraints: The authors put forward the suggestion that each seasonal influenza vaccination may bring in only a limited number of new T cells.

The TCR sequence derives from a man over 45 who received an inactivated influenza vaccine. The rearrangement links TRBV7-3 to TRBJ2-1; 7 bases are a match to TRBD2. Sample: non-naive T cells sorted from PBMCs, taken about 40 days after vaccination. The CDR3 loop is CASSPWGGSSYNEQFF. As DNA, the CDR3 is TGTGCCAGCAGCCCCTGGGGCGGGAGCTCCTACAATGAGCAGTTCTTC.